The T cell receptor beta chain described here comes from a study of CD8 T cells in Susac syndrome (dated by TCRdb to the late 2010s). Study-level background: Whether CD8+ T cell activation and differentiation in Susac syndrome was antigen driven was tested using repertoire sequencing. The study compared CD8+ T cell repertoire clonality among about a dozen healthy donors, roughly 14 Susac syndrome patients and roughly 16 multiple sclerosis patients. Study-level results and caveats: The study acknowledged that relatively few individuals were included in the TCR sequencing and HLA analysis.

RNA was extracted using the RNeasy kit, and 0.5 to 1 microgram was reverse transcribed with random hexamers. The immunoSEQ multiplex PCR assay, which covers 54 Vbeta and 13 Jbeta segments, was used to amplify TCR beta CDR3 regions. To correct PCR amplification bias, a synthetic template baseline was used for both primer optimization and computational correction. As for the original processing: Only productive sequences were kept, with reads annotated to V, D and J genes according to IMGT and analyzed in immunoSEQ Analyzer. To calculate clonality, Shannon entropy was normalized by log2 of the number of productive unique sequences and then subtracted from one. For each patient and control, public and private clones were evaluated within the 100 most prevalent clones. Susac-specific clones were defined as absent from healthy and MS cohorts, 850 to 1,300 published viral clones and other ImmuneACCESS disease sequences. TCRdb reanalyzed the raw reads on its own, using fastp at Q25 for trimming and MiXCR for clone calling, and kept in-frame beta chains. CDR3 protein duplicates are merged, each entry listing the most common genes and DNA. TCRdb assigned the V and J calls; the authors' analysis was not used. This sample has about 130,000 distinct CDR3 sequences in its table, and roughly 89% of those were observed once. The ten largest account for around 0.25% of the sample.

As regards this clonotype: Its antigen target is currently unknown. Within one base of it there is no much larger clone, and no base qualities were kept.

High-throughput TCR beta sequencing profiled peripheral blood CD8+ and CD4+ T cells from healthy donors, Susac syndrome patients and multiple sclerosis patients. Treatment-naive patients with stable or active relapsing-remitting disease fulfilling revised McDonald criteria were used as multiple sclerosis controls. Bulk CD8+ and CD4+ T cells were purified by magnetic negative isolation, while CD8+ TEMRA cells were enriched using FACS. Blood was drawn into EDTA tubes, processed within 24 hours, and PBMCs were isolated by density gradient centrifugation. PBMCs intended for TCR sequencing were cryopreserved in liquid nitrogen and were subsequently thawed in a 37 degrees C water bath. Purity of sorted or isolated CD4+, CD8+ and CD8+ TEMRA cells was at least 90%. V is reduced by 2 bases and J by 0 bases, leaving a spacing of 17 bases between them. The germline V gene sets CDR1 to SGHVS and CDR2 to FQNEAQ. The CDR3, cysteine through phenylalanine, is 19 amino acids long. Only the CDR3 region is kept as DNA, spanning 57 bases read in frame from base 1.

Input material: CD8+ T cells from PBMCs. The source is a human donor with multiple sclerosis. This chain is built from TRBV7-8 and TRBJ2-6; the D gene is perhaps TRBD1, on 6 matching bases. For the CDR3, the sequence is CASSLIPPGVYSGANVLTF. The DNA sequence is given as TGTGCCAGCAGCTTAATCCCCCCAGGGGTGTACTCTGGGGCCAACGTCCTGACTTTC.